Below, one T cell receptor beta chain is given with its context. The antigen is unknown. The data derive from a study of cytotoxic CD8 clonotypes in ibrutinib-treated CLL. Study-wide background: Of the patients, about a dozen were relapsed/refractory, under 16 treatment-naive and fewer than 18 IGHV unmutated.

This table comes from immunoSEQ multiplex PCR, and its TCRdb copy is limited to in-frame clones, with some not included. In the table there are 33,000 or so clones, nearly 50% of which are singletons. Whole-study results and caveats: Treatment saw public clonotypes, which were uncommon, either contract or stay stable.

The CDR3 is 16 amino acids. Germline assignment: CDR1 KGHSH and CDR2 LQKENI. The junction had 7 bases not matched to a gene; V was cut back by 3 bases and J by 5 bases. The TCR was taken from a human donor with chronic lymphocytic leukemia. The sequences come from PBMCs, collected before ibrutinib treatment. The rearrangement links TRBV18 to TRBJ2-1, with 10 bases lining up with TRBD1. CDR3 sequence reads: CASSPLDRGSDNEQFF. Written as DNA, the CDR3 is TGTGCCAGCTCACCTCTGGACAGGGGGTCCGACAATGAGCAGTTCTTC.